Listed below are T cell receptor beta chains from one sample, sequenced in a study of blood T cell repertoires in COVID-19. Clones were sequenced by immunoSEQ multiplex PCR, and TCRdb holds only the in-frame ones, with some missing. The table lists just under 70,000 clones, about nine tenths of them singletons, with roughly 8% in the top ten. Sequencing was done on a sample of peripheral blood. The source is a man under 40 with acute or convalescent COVID-19. Each CDR3 is given with its conserved first and last residue. D genes are given only for firm matches. For some rows the clone size is stated as once, few or many, or as a class when expanded; others skip it.

j_call,d_call,v_call,cdr3_length,clone_size,cdr3_aa,cdr3_nt
TRBJ1-6,.,TRBV6-5,14,.,CASSPQSYNSPLHF,TGTGCCAGCAGTCCACAGTCTTATAATTCACCCCTCCACTTT
TRBJ2-7,.,TRBV2,10,.,CASTRYEQYF,TGTGCCAGCACCAGATACGAGCAGTACTTC
TRBJ2-1,TRBD2,TRBV18,15,.,CASSPPPSGRNEQFF,TGTGCCAGCTCACCACCGCCTAGCGGGAGGAATGAGCAGTTCTTC
TRBJ2-7,.,TRBV5-4,15,.,CASSLGGEISYEQYF,TGTGCCAGCAGCTTGGGGGGGGAGATCTCCTACGAGCAGTACTTC
TRBJ2-7,.,TRBV6-5,12,once,CATTSLLGEQYF,TGTGCCACCACGAGCCTGCTTGGCGAGCAGTACTTC
TRBJ2-5,.,TRBV7-9,15,.,CASSPGPRGGETQYF,TGTGCCAGCAGCCCAGGCCCCCGGGGAGGCGAGACCCAGTACTTC
TRBJ2-1,TRBD2,TRBV3-1/TRBV3-2,19,.,CASSQPDREVSGRASEQFF,TGTGCCAGCAGCCAGCCTGACAGGGAAGTCAGCGGGAGGGCCAGTGAGCAGTTCTTC
TRBJ2-1,TRBD2,TRBV7-8,15,.,CASSKLAGGYNEQFF,TGTGCCAGCAGCAAGCTAGCGGGGGGATACAATGAGCAGTTCTTC
TRBJ2-7,.,TRBV27,14,.,CASSPGSGYYEQYF,TGTGCCAGCAGTCCCGGATCGGGATATTACGAGCAGTACTTC
TRBJ2-3,.,TRBV19,12,once,CASRSYTDTQYF,TGTGCCAGTAGGAGCTACACAGATACGCAGTATTTT